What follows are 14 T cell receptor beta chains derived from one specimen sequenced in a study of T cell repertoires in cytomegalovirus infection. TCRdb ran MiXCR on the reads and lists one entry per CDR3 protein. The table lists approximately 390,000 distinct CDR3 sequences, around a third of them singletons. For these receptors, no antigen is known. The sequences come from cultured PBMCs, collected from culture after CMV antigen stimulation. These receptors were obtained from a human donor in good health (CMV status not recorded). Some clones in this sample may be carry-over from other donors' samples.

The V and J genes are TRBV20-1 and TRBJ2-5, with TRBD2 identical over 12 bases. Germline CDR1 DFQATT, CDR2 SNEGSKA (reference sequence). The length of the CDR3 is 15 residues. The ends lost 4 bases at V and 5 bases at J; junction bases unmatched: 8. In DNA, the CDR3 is TGCAGTGCTAACCCGACTAGCGGGAGCATCGAGACCCAGTACTTC. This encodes CSANPTSGSIETQYF.

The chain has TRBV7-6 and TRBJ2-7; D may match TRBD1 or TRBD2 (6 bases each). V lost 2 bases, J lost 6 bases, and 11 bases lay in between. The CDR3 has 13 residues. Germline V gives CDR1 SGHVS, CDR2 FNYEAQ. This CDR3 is CASSLSGGREQYF. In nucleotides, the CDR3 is TGTGCCAGCAGCTTATCCGGGGGCCGCGAGCAGTACTTC.

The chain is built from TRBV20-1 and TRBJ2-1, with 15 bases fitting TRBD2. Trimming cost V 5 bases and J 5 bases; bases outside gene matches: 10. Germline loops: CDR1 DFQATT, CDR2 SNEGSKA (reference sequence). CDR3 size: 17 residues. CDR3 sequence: CSAYSPGLAGGHNEQFF. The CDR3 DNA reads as TGCAGTGCTTATTCCCCCGGACTAGCGGGAGGGCACAATGAGCAGTTCTTC.

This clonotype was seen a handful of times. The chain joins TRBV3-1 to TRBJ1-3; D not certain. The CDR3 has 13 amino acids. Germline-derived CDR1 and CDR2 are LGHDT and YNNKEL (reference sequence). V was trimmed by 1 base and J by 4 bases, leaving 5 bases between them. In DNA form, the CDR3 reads TGTGCCAGCAGCCAAGTAAAAGGAAACACCATATATTTT. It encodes CASSQVKGNTIYF.

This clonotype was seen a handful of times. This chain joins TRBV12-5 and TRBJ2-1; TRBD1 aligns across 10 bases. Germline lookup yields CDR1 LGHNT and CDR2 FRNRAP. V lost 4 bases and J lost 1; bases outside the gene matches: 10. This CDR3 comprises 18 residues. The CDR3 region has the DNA TGTGCTAGTGGTTGGGGACAGGGGCCTTCACTATCCTACAATGAGCAGTTCTTC. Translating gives CASGWGQGPSLSYNEQFF.

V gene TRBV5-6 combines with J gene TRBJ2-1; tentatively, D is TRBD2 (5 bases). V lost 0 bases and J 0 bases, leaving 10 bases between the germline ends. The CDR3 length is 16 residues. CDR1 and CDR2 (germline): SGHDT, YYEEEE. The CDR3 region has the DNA TGTGCCAGCAGCTTGGAGGGCGGGCTCTCCTACAATGAGCAGTTCTTC. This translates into CASSLEGGLSYNEQFF.

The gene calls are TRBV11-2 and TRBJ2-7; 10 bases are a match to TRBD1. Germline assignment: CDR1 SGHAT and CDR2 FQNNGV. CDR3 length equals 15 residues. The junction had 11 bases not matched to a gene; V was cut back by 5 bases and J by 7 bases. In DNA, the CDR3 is TGTGCCAGCAGCGACCGGGACAGGGGCTCGTTTGAGCAGTACGTC. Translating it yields CASSDRDRGSFEQYV.

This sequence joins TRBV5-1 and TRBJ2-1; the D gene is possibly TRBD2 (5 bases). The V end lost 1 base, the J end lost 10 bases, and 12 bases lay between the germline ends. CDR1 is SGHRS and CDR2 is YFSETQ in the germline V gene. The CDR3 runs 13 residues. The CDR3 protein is CASSLFREGEQFF. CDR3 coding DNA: TGCGCCAGCAGCTTGTTTCGGGAAGGGGAGCAGTTCTTC.

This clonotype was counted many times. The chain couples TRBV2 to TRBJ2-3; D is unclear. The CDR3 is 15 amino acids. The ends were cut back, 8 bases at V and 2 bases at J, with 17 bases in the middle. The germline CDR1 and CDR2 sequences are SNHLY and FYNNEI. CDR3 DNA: TGTGCCAGCTTCCAAGGCCAGCAATCCACAGATACGCAGTATTTT. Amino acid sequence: CASFQGQQSTDTQYF. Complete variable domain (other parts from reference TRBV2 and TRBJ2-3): EPEVTQTPSHQVTQMGQEVILRCVPISNHLYFYWYRQILGQKVEFLVSFYNNEISEKSEIFDDQFSVERPDGSNFTLKIRSTKLEDSAMYFCASFQGQQSTDTQYFGPGTRLTVL.

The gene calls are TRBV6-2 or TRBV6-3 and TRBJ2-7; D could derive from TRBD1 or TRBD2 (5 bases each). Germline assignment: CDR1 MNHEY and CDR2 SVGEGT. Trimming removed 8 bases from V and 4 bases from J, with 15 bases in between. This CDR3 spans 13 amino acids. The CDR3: CASGTDWGYEQYV. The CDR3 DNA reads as TGTGCCAGCGGGACCGATTGGGGTTACGAGCAGTACGTC.

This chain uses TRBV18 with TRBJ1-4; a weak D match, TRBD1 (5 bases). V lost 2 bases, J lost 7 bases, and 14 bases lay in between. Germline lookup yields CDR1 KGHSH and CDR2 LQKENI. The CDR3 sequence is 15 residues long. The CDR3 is CASSPGAGGGEKLFF. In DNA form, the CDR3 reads TGTGCCAGCTCACCAGGGGCAGGAGGAGGTGAAAAACTGTTTTTT.

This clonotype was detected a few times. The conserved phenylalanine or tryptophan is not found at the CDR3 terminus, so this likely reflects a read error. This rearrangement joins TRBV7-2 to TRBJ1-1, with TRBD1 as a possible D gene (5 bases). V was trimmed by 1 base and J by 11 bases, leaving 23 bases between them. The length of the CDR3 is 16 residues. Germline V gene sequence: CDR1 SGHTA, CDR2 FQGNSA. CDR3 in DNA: TGTGCCAGCAGCTTAGAGGTGGGAGGGGCTGCTAGAGGTGCTTTCCTT. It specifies CASSLEVGGAARGAFL.

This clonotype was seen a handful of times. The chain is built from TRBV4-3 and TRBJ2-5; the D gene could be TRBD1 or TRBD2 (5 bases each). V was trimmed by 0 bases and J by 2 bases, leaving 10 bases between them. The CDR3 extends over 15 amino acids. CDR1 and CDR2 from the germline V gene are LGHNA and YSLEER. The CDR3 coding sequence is TGCGCCAGCAGCCAAGAGGGGACGGTACAAGAGACCCAGTACTTC. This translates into CASSQEGTVQETQYF.

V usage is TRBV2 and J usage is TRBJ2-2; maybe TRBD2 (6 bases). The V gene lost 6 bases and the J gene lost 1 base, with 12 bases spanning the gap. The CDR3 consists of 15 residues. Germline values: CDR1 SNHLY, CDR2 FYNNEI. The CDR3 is CASSRDFLNTGELFF. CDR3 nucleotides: TGTGCCAGCAGCCGGGACTTCTTGAACACCGGGGAGCTGTTTTTT.